The present T cell receptor beta chain was sequenced within a study of response to subunit inactivated influenza vaccine. MiXCR, applied by TCRdb to the RT-PCR reads, yields one record per CDR3 protein. The sample has 300,000 to 350,000 distinct CDR3 sequences, roughly 22% seen once; the top ten hold approximately 10%. V was cut by 9 bases and J by 0 bases, with 15 bases left in between. The CDR3 spans 15 residues. Study-level findings and limits: Each seasonal influenza vaccination recruits few new T cells, the authors suggested.

A note on this clonotype: As yet, its antigen is unknown.

The sequence was obtained from a man between 50 and 75 years old who received an inactivated influenza vaccine. The sequenced sample was PBMCs from blood, obtained around 22 months after vaccination. The chain links TRBV12-3 or TRBV12-4 to TRBJ1-3; TRBD1 might be the D (6 bases). For the CDR3, the DNA is TGTGCCAGTACAGGGCTTTCCTTCTCTGGAAACACCATATATTTT. This gives the protein CASTGLSFSGNTIYF.